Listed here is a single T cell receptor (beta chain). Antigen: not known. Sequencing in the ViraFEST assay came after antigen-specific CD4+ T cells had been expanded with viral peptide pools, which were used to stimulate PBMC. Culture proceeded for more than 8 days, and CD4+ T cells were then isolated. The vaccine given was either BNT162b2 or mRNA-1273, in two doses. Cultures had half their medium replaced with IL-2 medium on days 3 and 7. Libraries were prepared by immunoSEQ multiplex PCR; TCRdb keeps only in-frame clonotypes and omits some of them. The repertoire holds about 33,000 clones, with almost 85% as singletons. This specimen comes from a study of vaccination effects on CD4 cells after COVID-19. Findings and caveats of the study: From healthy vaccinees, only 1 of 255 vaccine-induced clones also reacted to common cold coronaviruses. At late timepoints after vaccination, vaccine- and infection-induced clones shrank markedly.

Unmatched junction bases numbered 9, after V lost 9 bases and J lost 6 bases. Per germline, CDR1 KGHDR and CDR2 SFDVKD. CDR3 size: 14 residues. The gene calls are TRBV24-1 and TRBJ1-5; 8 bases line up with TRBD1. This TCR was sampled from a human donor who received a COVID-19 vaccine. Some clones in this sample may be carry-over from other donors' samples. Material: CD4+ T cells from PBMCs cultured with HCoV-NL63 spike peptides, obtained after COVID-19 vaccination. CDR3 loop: CATQGAQAGQPQHF. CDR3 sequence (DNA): TGTGCCACCCAGGGGGCGCAGGCCGGTCAGCCCCAGCATTTT.